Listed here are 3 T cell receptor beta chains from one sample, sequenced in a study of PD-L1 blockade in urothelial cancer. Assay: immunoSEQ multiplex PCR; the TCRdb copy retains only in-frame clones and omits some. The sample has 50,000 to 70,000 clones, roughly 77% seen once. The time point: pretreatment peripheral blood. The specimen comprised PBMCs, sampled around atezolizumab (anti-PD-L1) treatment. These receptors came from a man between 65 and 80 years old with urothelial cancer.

CDR3 sequence (DNA): TGTGCCAGCCAGCAATTGGGGGCGAGGCAGCCCCAGCATTTT. Encoded protein: CASQQLGARQPQHF. V and J are TRBV27 and TRBJ1-5; D perhaps matches TRBD1 (6 bases). V lost 8 bases, J lost 7 bases, and 18 bases lay in between. The CDR3 length is 14 residues. Germline CDR1 and CDR2: MNHEY and SMNVEV (reference sequence).

The CDR3 loop is CASSLDRPLYNEQFF. For the CDR3, the DNA is TGTGCCAGCAGTTTGGACAGACCTCTCTACAATGAGCAGTTCTTC. The rearrangement uses TRBV27 and TRBJ2-1; tentative D call: TRBD1 (6 bases). The CDR3 is made up of 15 amino acids. V lost 3 bases to trimming and J lost 3 bases, with 12 bases between them. CDR1 and CDR2 (germline): MNHEY, SMNVEV (reference sequence).

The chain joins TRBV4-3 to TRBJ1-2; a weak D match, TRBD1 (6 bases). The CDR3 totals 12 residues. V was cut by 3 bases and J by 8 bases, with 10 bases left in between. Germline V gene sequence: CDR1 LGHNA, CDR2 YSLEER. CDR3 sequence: CASSQGRGGYTF. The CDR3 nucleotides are TGCGCCAGCAGCCAGGGAAGGGGGGGCTACACCTTC.